This section outlines one TCR beta chain sequence together with its context. Antigen unknown. This entry is derived from a study of OX40 agonist ivuxolimab in advanced cancers. On the study more broadly: Age averaged around 60 years (range roughly 23 to 79), and roughly 80% were male. Study conclusions and caveats: Researchers did not determine the expanded peripheral T cells' antigen specificity. The CD4+ and CD8+ T cells in the blood had expanded clonally by week 6 at 0.1 to 3.0 mg/kg.

V trimming: 6 bases; J trimming: 6 bases; junction bases outside the gene matches: 6. This CDR3 is built from 14 residues. CDR1 MNHEY and CDR2 SMNVEV come from the germline V gene (reference sequence). Generated by immunoSEQ multiplex PCR, the TCRdb table keeps only in-frame clones and is missing some. The table lists about 60,000 clones, 84% of them singletons, with 0.6% to 0.8% in the top ten. The rearrangement uses TRBV27 and TRBJ2-7; 12 bases fit TRBD2. The sequence was collected from an adult with an advanced solid tumor such as melanoma, head and neck, liver or kidney cancer. This sample comprised CD4+ or CD8+ T cells sorted from blood, obtained in a trial of the OX40 agonist ivuxolimab. CDR3 DNA: TGTGCCAGCAGCCCTGGGACTAGCGGGCTCGAGCAGTACTTC. Its translation: CASSPGTSGLEQYF.